These T cell receptor beta chains were read from a single sample in a study of CD8+ T cells in alopecia areata. Only in-frame clones appear in the TCRdb table, and some are missing; sequencing was by immunoSEQ multiplex PCR. The data contain some 170,000 clones, approximately 52% of them singletons. The material sequenced was CD4+ T cells sorted from blood, taken at approximately week 55, from a patient treated with tofacitinib. Receptor source: a human donor with alopecia areata. The CDR3 runs from the conserved cysteine through the conserved F or W. The order of the fields is V gene, J gene, D gene, clone size, CDR3 DNA, CDR3 protein. D genes are given only for firm matches. Size is stated for part of the rows, as once, few or many counts, or as a class when the clone is expanded.

v_gene: TRBV5-1; j_gene: TRBJ2-5; d_gene: NA; abundance: NA; CDR3nt: TGCGCCAGCAGCTTGCAACATAGAGAAAAAGAGACCCAGTACTTC; CDR3aa: CASSLQHREKETQYF
v_gene: TRBV5-1; j_gene: TRBJ2-1; d_gene: TRBD1; abundance: NA; CDR3nt: TGCGCCAGCCAAAGGGACAGCTCCTACAATGAGCAGTTCTTC; CDR3aa: CASQRDSSYNEQFF
v_gene: TRBV5-1; j_gene: TRBJ1-6; d_gene: NA; abundance: NA; CDR3nt: TGCGCCAGCAGCTTGGAGACAGGTATAGGGGATTCACCCCTCCACTTT; CDR3aa: CASSLETGIGDSPLHF
v_gene: TRBV6-5; j_gene: TRBJ1-1; d_gene: NA; abundance: NA; CDR3nt: TGTGCCAGCAGTTTCGGATCGAACACTGAAGCTTTCTTT; CDR3aa: CASSFGSNTEAFF
v_gene: TRBV7-9; j_gene: TRBJ1-1; d_gene: NA; abundance: NA; CDR3nt: TGTGCCAGCAGCTTATTCTCGCGGGGCGGCACTGAAGCTTTCTTT; CDR3aa: CASSLFSRGGTEAFF
v_gene: TRBV7-2; j_gene: TRBJ2-6; d_gene: NA; abundance: NA; CDR3nt: TGTGCCAGCAGCTTCCCGGGACGCCACTCTGGGGCCAACGTCCTGACTTTC; CDR3aa: CASSFPGRHSGANVLTF
v_gene: TRBV4-1; j_gene: TRBJ1-5; d_gene: NA; abundance: few; CDR3nt: TGCGCCAGCAGCCAAGTGGAGGGCCGAAATCAGCCCCAGCATTTT; CDR3aa: CASSQVEGRNQPQHF
v_gene: TRBV30; j_gene: TRBJ1-1; d_gene: NA; abundance: NA; CDR3nt: TGTGCCTGGAGTGTACGGTCGGGGTCTGGCTGGAACACTGAAGCTTTCTTT; CDR3aa: CAWSVRSGSGWNTEAFF
v_gene: TRBV9; j_gene: TRBJ1-2; d_gene: NA; abundance: NA; CDR3nt: TGTGCCAGCAGCGTAGCCCCGAGGGCGAACTATGGCTACACCTTC; CDR3aa: CASSVAPRANYGYTF
v_gene: TRBV7-8; j_gene: TRBJ2-7; d_gene: TRBD1; abundance: NA; CDR3nt: TGTGCCAGCAGCTTAGGACAGGGCGTCTACGAGCAGTACTTC; CDR3aa: CASSLGQGVYEQYF
v_gene: TRBV4-1; j_gene: TRBJ2-5; d_gene: NA; abundance: once; CDR3nt: TGCGCCAGCAGCCAAGATAAAGAGGTCAGCCAAGAGACCCAGTACTTC; CDR3aa: CASSQDKEVSQETQYF
v_gene: TRBV30; j_gene: TRBJ1-2; d_gene: NA; abundance: NA; CDR3nt: TGTGCCTGGACTCTTCCCCGGGTCCTCAGAATGAGCTACACCTTC; CDR3aa: CAWTLPRVLRMSYTF
v_gene: TRBV10-3; j_gene: TRBJ1-5; d_gene: NA; abundance: few; CDR3nt: TGTGCCATCAGTGAGGGGGAGGAGGGCAATCAGCCCCAGCATTTT; CDR3aa: CAISEGEEGNQPQHF
v_gene: TRBV20-1; j_gene: TRBJ2-3; d_gene: NA; abundance: NA; CDR3nt: TGCAGTGCCCCGTTGGGTACGCAGTATTTT; CDR3aa: CSAPLGTQYF
v_gene: TRBV29-1; j_gene: TRBJ1-1; d_gene: NA; abundance: few; CDR3nt: TGCAGCGTTGGACGGCAGGCTAACACTGAAGCTTTCTTT; CDR3aa: CSVGRQANTEAFF
v_gene: TRBV9; j_gene: TRBJ2-2; d_gene: TRBD2; abundance: NA; CDR3nt: TGTGCCAGCAGCGCCAGGACTAGCGTTGCCGGGGAGCTGTTTTTT; CDR3aa: CASSARTSVAGELFF
v_gene: TRBV6-5; j_gene: TRBJ2-5; d_gene: TRBD1; abundance: NA; CDR3nt: TGTGCCAGCAGTCGCCGGGACAGCCAAGAGACCCAGTACTTC; CDR3aa: CASSRRDSQETQYF
v_gene: TRBV30; j_gene: TRBJ1-4; d_gene: NA; abundance: NA; CDR3nt: TGTGCCTGGAGTGTGGAACATTTTAATGAAAAACTGTTTTTT; CDR3aa: CAWSVEHFNEKLFF
v_gene: TRBV11-3; j_gene: TRBJ1-1; d_gene: TRBD1; abundance: few; CDR3nt: TGTGCCAGCAGCGCCAGGGGGACTGAAGCTTTCTTT; CDR3aa: CASSARGTEAFF
v_gene: TRBV7-9; j_gene: TRBJ1-4; d_gene: TRBD1; abundance: NA; CDR3nt: TGTGCCAGCAGCTTAGAAGGGACAGTTTCGGCGAATGAAAAACTGTTTTTT; CDR3aa: CASSLEGTVSANEKLFF
v_gene: TRBV2; j_gene: TRBJ2-7; d_gene: NA; abundance: once; CDR3nt: TGTGCCAGCAGTGCCGATACCCTTCATTCCTCCTACGAGCAGTACTTC; CDR3aa: CASSADTLHSSYEQYF
v_gene: TRBV7-9; j_gene: TRBJ2-7; d_gene: NA; abundance: NA; CDR3nt: TGTGCCAGCAGCCGCACGCACACCAGCTCCTACGAGCAGTACTTC; CDR3aa: CASSRTHTSSYEQYF
v_gene: TRBV29-1; j_gene: TRBJ2-1; d_gene: NA; abundance: NA; CDR3nt: TGCAGCGTTGACTTGGGCGCTAGCAATGAGCAGTTCTTC; CDR3aa: CSVDLGASNEQFF